This TCR beta chain was identified in a study of tumor-infiltrating lymphocytes in primary liver carcinoma. Background on the study: Both sexes were represented among patients, who were 30 to 69 years old. Notes on the study in general: Tumor top-250-clone fractions significantly exceeded those of blood (p = 0.039).

With regard to this clonotype: Its antigen remains unknown. The junction shows a germline mismatch at one end, possibly a read error.

From 450 to 600 ng total RNA, TCR beta cDNA was generated with a primer in the constant region. Sequencing libraries for TCR beta derived from three nested multiplex PCR rounds that used slightly modified ARM-PCR. Each CDR3 protein gets one entry after TCRdb re-called the multiplex PCR reads with MiXCR. The sample comprises under 50,000 distinct CDR3 sequences, just over 70% of which are singletons, and 29% rests with the top ten. Taking about 19-32 mg of unsorted bulk tissue, the authors co-extracted RNA and DNA. Sequences were obtained from liver tumor tissue from sampling region 5. The subset: tumor region T5, tumor centre. The TCR originated in a man in his forties with primary liver carcinoma and hepatitis B virus infection.

The CDR3 spells CVSSRSMDGELFF. DNA for the CDR3: TGCGTCAGCAGCCGAAGTATGGACGGGGAGCTGTTTTTT. This rearrangement joins TRBV4-1 to TRBJ2-2; D not certain. Germline assignment: CDR1 MGHRA and CDR2 YSYEKL. CDR3 length: 13 residues.